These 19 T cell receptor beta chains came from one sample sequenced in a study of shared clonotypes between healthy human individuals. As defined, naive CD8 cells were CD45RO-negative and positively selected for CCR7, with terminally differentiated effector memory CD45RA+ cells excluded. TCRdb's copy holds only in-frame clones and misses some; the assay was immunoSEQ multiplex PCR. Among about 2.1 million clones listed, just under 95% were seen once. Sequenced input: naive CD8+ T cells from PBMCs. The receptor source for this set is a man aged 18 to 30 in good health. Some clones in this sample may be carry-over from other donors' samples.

The CDR3 nucleotides read TGTGCCAGCAGTTTTATGACTAGCGGGAGGGCCGTAATCTACAATGAGCAGTTCTTC. Residues: CASSFMTSGRAVIYNEQFF. This sequence joins TRBV28 and TRBJ2-1; 14 nucleotides match TRBD2. Germline lookup yields CDR1 MDHEN and CDR2 SYDVKM. This CDR3 has 19 amino acids. Trimming cost V 3 bases and J 3 bases; bases outside gene matches: 10.

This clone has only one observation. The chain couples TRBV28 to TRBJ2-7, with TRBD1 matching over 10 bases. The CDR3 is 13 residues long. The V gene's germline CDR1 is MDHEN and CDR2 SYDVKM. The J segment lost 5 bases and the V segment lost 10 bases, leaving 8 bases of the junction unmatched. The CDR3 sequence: CAIKRDRGHEQYF. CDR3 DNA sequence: TGTGCCATAAAACGGGACAGGGGTCACGAGCAGTACTTC.

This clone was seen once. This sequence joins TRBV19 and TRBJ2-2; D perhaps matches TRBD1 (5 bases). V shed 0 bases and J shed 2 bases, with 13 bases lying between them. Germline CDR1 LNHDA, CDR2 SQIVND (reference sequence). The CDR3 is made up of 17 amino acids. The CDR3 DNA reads TGTGCCAGTAGTATAGACAGGGAAGGAGTCAACACCGGGGAGCTGTTTTTT. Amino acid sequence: CASSIDREGVNTGELFF.

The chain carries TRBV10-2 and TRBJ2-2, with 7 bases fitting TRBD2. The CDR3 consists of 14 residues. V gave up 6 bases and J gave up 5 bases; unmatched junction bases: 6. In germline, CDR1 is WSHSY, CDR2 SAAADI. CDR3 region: CASSGRTGTGELFF. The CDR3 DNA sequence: TGCGCCAGCAGCGGGAGGACTGGAACCGGGGAGCTGTTTTTT.

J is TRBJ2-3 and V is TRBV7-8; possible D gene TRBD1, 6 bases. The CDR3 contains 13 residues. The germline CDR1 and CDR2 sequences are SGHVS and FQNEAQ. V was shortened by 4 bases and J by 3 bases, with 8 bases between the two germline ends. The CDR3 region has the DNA TGTGCCAGCAGCTCACAGGGAACAGATACGCAGTATTTT. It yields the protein CASSSQGTDTQYF.

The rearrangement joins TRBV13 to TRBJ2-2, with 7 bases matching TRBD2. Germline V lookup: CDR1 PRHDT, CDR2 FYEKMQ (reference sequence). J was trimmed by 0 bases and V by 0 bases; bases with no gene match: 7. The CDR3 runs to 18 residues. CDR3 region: CASSLGDSGPPNTGELFF. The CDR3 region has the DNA TGTGCCAGCAGCTTAGGGGATAGCGGGCCCCCGAACACCGGGGAGCTGTTTTTT.

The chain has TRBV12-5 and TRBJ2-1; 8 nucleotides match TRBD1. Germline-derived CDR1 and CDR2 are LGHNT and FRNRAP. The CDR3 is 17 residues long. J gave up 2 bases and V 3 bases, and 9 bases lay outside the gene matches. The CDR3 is CASGLFARDRTYNEQFF. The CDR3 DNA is TGTGCTAGTGGTTTATTTGCTCGGGACAGGACCTACAATGAGCAGTTCTTC.

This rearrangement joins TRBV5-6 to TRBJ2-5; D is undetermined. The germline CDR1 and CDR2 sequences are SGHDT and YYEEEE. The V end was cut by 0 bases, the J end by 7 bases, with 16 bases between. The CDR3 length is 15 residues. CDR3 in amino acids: CASSLAAGNPWTQYF. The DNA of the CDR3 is TGTGCCAGCAGCTTGGCGGCTGGGAACCCCTGGACCCAGTACTTC. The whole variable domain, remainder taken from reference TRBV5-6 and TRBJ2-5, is DAGVTQSPTHLIKTRGQQVTLRCSPKSGHDTVSWYQQALGQGPQFIFQYYEEEERQRGNFPDRFSGHQFPNYSSELNVNALLLGDSALYLCASSLAAGNPWTQYFGPGTRLLVL.

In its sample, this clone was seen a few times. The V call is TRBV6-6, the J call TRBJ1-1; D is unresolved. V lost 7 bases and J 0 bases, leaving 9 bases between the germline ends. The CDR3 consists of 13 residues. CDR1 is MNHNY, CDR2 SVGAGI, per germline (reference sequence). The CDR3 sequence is CASTTGLNTEAFF. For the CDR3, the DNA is TGTGCCAGCACGACCGGCCTGAACACTGAAGCTTTCTTT.

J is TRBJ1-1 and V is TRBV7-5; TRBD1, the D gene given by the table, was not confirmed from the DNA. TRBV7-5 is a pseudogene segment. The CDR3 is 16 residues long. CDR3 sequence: CARSLGPGHRNTEAFF. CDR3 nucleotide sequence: TGTGCCAGAAGCTTAGGACCGGGACACAGGAACACTGAAGCTTTCTTT.

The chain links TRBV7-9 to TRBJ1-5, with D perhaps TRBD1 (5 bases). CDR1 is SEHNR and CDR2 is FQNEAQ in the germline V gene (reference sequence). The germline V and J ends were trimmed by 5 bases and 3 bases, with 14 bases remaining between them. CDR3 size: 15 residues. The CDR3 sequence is CASSPLGGYNQPQHF. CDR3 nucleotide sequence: TGTGCCAGCAGCCCGTTGGGGGGTTACAATCAGCCCCAGCATTTT.

This CDR3 reads CASSQSMGQPQHF. In nucleotides, the CDR3 is TGTGCCAGCAGCCAATCCATGGGGCAGCCCCAGCATTTT. The gene calls are TRBV7-3 and TRBJ1-5; D uncertain. The germline V and J ends were trimmed by 5 bases and 7 bases, with 12 bases remaining between them. This CDR3 spans 13 amino acids. Looked up from germline, CDR1 is SGHTA and CDR2 is FQGTGA. Supplemented by reference TRBV7-3 and TRBJ1-5, the full variable domain reads GAGVSQTPSNKVTEKGKYVELRCDPISGHTALYWYRQSLGQGPEFLIYFQGTGAADDSGLPNDRFFAVRPEGSVSTLKIQRTERGDSAVYLCASSQSMGQPQHFGDGTRLSIL.

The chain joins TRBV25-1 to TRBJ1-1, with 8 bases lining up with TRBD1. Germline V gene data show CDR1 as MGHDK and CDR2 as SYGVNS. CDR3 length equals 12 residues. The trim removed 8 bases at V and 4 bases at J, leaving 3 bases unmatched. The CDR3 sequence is CASSQGATEAFF. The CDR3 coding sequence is TGTGCCAGCTCCCAGGGGGCCACTGAAGCTTTCTTT.

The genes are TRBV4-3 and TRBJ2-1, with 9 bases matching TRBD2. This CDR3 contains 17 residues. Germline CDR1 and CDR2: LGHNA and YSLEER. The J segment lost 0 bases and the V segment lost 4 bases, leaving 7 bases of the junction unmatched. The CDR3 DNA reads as TGCGCCAGCAGCCCCGGGACTAGCCTAACCTCCTACAATGAGCAGTTCTTC. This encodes CASSPGTSLTSYNEQFF.

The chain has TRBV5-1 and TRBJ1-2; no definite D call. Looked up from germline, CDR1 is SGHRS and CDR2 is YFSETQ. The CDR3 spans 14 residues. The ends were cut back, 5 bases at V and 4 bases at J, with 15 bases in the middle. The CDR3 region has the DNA TGCGCCAGCAGGGCGGGCTCGACCGTCTATGGCTACACCTTC. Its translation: CASRAGSTVYGYTF.

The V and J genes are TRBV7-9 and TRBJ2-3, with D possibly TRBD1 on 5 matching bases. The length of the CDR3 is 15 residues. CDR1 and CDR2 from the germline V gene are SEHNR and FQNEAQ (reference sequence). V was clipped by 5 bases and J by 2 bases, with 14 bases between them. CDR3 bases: TGTGCCAGCAGCCATACCCAGGGCCACACAGATACGCAGTATTTT. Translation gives CASSHTQGHTDTQYF.

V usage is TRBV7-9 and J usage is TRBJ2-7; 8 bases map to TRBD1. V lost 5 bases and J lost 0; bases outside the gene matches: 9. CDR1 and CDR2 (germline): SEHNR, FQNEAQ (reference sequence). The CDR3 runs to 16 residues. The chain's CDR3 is CASSRMDRVFSYEQYF. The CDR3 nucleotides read TGTGCCAGCAGCAGGATGGACAGGGTCTTCTCCTACGAGCAGTACTTC.

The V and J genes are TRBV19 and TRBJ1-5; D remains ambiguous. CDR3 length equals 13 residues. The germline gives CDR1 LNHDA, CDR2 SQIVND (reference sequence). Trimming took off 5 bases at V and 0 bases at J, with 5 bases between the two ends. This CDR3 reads CASSPPSNQPQHF. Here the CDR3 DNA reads TGTGCCAGTAGTCCTCCTAGCAATCAGCCCCAGCATTTT.

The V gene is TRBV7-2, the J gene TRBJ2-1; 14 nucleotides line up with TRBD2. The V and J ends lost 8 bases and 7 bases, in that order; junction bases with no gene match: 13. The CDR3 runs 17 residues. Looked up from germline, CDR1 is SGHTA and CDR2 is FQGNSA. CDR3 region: CASEPIGGTSGRNEQFF. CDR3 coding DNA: TGTGCCAGCGAGCCTATAGGTGGGACTAGCGGGAGAAATGAGCAGTTCTTC.